The rows below give T cell receptor beta chains drawn from one sample of a study of blood T cells in healthy people across ages. TCRdb fed the 5' RACE reads into MiXCR, producing one record per CDR3 protein. The table lists over 1,300,000 distinct CDR3 sequences, approximately 63% of them singletons. Sequencing was carried out using blood. The receptors originated from a young man in good health. Both conserved end residues are part of each CDR3. D genes are given only for firm matches. The size entry is marked missing in some rows and otherwise reads once, few, many or a size class.

v_gene: TRBV6-2/TRBV6-3
abundance: few
d_gene: .
j_gene: TRBJ2-1
CDR3nt: TGTGCCAGCAGGCGTGCAGGAGTGCGGGATGCTATAAGGGAGCAGTTCTTC
CDR3aa: CASRRAGVRDAIREQFF

v_gene: TRBV6-5
abundance: .
d_gene: .
j_gene: TRBJ1-1
CDR3nt: TGTGCCAGCAGTTACGGCAGGGTTGCTTTCTTT
CDR3aa: CASSYGRVAFF

v_gene: TRBV20-1
abundance: few
d_gene: .
j_gene: TRBJ2-3
CDR3nt: TGCAGTGCCAGCGGTATAGAAGATACGCAGTATTTT
CDR3aa: CSASGIEDTQYF

v_gene: TRBV4-1
abundance: .
d_gene: TRBD1
j_gene: TRBJ1-1
CDR3nt: TGCGCCAGCAGCCAATTGGACAGGCCGAACACTGAAGCTTTCTTT
CDR3aa: CASSQLDRPNTEAFF

v_gene: TRBV9
abundance: few
d_gene: .
j_gene: TRBJ1-2
CDR3nt: TGTGCCAGCAGCTTGGAGTTACCGGTCATCGGATCTGGCTACACCTTC
CDR3aa: CASSLELPVIGSGYTF

v_gene: TRBV7-9
abundance: .
d_gene: .
j_gene: TRBJ1-2
CDR3nt: TGTGCCAGCAGCCAACAGGGATCTGGCTACACCTTC
CDR3aa: CASSQQGSGYTF

v_gene: TRBV29-1
abundance: .
d_gene: .
j_gene: TRBJ1-2
CDR3nt: TGCAGCGCTCCCTCCGCCCCGGGTGGCTACACCTTC
CDR3aa: CSAPSAPGGYTF

v_gene: TRBV29-1
abundance: few
d_gene: TRBD1
j_gene: TRBJ2-7
CDR3nt: TGCAGCGTTGAAGATCAGGGGGCCGAGCAGTACTTC
CDR3aa: CSVEDQGAEQYF

v_gene: TRBV4-1
abundance: once
d_gene: .
j_gene: TRBJ2-7
CDR3nt: TGCGCCAGCAGCCAAGATAAAGGGGCTTCCTCCTACGAGCAGTACTTC
CDR3aa: CASSQDKGASSYEQYF

v_gene: TRBV12-3/TRBV12-4
abundance: .
d_gene: .
j_gene: TRBJ1-6
CDR3nt: TGTGCCAGCAGTGGAGCTTCCGGGCCAGTCAATTCACCCCTCCACTTT
CDR3aa: CASSGASGPVNSPLHF

v_gene: TRBV12-3/TRBV12-4
abundance: .
d_gene: .
j_gene: TRBJ1-1
CDR3nt: TGTGCCAGCAGTCCCTCCTGGGCCTGGGGCCCTGAAGCTTTCTTT
CDR3aa: CASSPSWAWGPEAFF

v_gene: TRBV20-1
abundance: few
d_gene: .
j_gene: TRBJ2-7
CDR3nt: TGCAGTGCTAGATGGGTCCAGTCCTACGAGCAGTACTTC
CDR3aa: CSARWVQSYEQYF

v_gene: TRBV20-1
abundance: few
d_gene: .
j_gene: TRBJ2-7
CDR3nt: TGCAGTGCTTTACCGGAACAGAGCTCCTACGAGCAGTACTTC
CDR3aa: CSALPEQSSYEQYF

v_gene: TRBV21-1
abundance: .
d_gene: .
j_gene: TRBJ2-3
CDR3nt: .
CDR3aa: CASSAFGQGASTDTQYF

v_gene: TRBV28
abundance: .
d_gene: .
j_gene: TRBJ1-1
CDR3nt: TGTGCCAGCAGTTTTCTTACACTAGAGGACACTGAAGCTTTCTTT
CDR3aa: CASSFLTLEDTEAFF

v_gene: TRBV10-3
abundance: .
d_gene: .
j_gene: TRBJ2-7
CDR3nt: TGTGCCATCAGTGCTCCCGAGGGCAACGAGCAGTACTTC
CDR3aa: CAISAPEGNEQYF

v_gene: TRBV5-1
abundance: few
d_gene: .
j_gene: TRBJ2-1
CDR3nt: TGCGCCAGCAGCTTGGCTGCGGGTAGCCCCTACAATGAGCAGTTCTTC
CDR3aa: CASSLAAGSPYNEQFF

v_gene: TRBV27
abundance: .
d_gene: TRBD2
j_gene: TRBJ2-1
CDR3nt: TGTGCCAGCAGTTTAAGCCTAGCGGAGTACAATGAGCAGTTCTTC
CDR3aa: CASSLSLAEYNEQFF

v_gene: TRBV4-3
abundance: .
d_gene: .
j_gene: TRBJ2-3
CDR3nt: TGCGCCAGCAGCCACCTTCGAGGGGACACAGATACGCAGTATTTT
CDR3aa: CASSHLRGDTDTQYF

v_gene: TRBV29-1
abundance: few
d_gene: .
j_gene: TRBJ1-5
CDR3nt: TGCAGCGTTTTGTATCCTAATAGCAATCAGCCCCAGCATTTT
CDR3aa: CSVLYPNSNQPQHF

v_gene: TRBV28
abundance: .
d_gene: TRBD1
j_gene: TRBJ2-7
CDR3nt: TGTGCCAGCAGATCTACAGGGGGGAGGGAGCAGTACTTC
CDR3aa: CASRSTGGREQYF

v_gene: TRBV10-1
abundance: few
d_gene: .
j_gene: TRBJ2-7
CDR3nt: TGCGCCTCCAGGGACCGCTACGAGCAGTACTTC
CDR3aa: CASRDRYEQYF

v_gene: TRBV20-1
abundance: .
d_gene: TRBD1
j_gene: TRBJ2-7
CDR3nt: TGCAGTACGCGACAGGGGGACGGCGAGCAGTACTTC
CDR3aa: CSTRQGDGEQYF

v_gene: TRBV20-1
abundance: few
d_gene: .
j_gene: TRBJ1-1
CDR3nt: TGCAGTGCTAGAGGCAAGGACACCAATGAAGCTTTCTTT
CDR3aa: CSARGKDTNEAFF

v_gene: TRBV29-1
abundance: .
d_gene: .
j_gene: TRBJ2-6
CDR3nt: TGCCGGGCCAACGTCCTGACTTTC
CDR3aa: CRANVLTF

v_gene: TRBV14
abundance: once
d_gene: .
j_gene: TRBJ1-6
CDR3nt: TGTGCCAGCAGCCAAGGCGGGGGAGGACGTAATTCACCCCTCCACTTT
CDR3aa: CASSQGGGGRNSPLHF

v_gene: TRBV6-2/TRBV6-3
abundance: .
d_gene: TRBD1
j_gene: TRBJ2-2
CDR3nt: TGTGCCAGCAGTTACGGGATGGGACAGGCCCCCACCGGGGAGCTGTTTTTT
CDR3aa: CASSYGMGQAPTGELFF

v_gene: TRBV27
abundance: .
d_gene: .
j_gene: TRBJ1-4
CDR3nt: TGTGCCAGCAGTTTTGGATTTAACCTAGAAAAACTGTTTTTT
CDR3aa: CASSFGFNLEKLFF

v_gene: TRBV6-2/TRBV6-3
abundance: .
d_gene: .
j_gene: TRBJ1-5
CDR3nt: TGTGCCAGCAGCCCGTCCGGACCGCGGCCCCAGCATTTT
CDR3aa: CASSPSGPRPQHF

v_gene: TRBV29-1
abundance: .
d_gene: TRBD2
j_gene: TRBJ2-2
CDR3nt: TGCAGCGTTTCGGGACTAGCGGGAGGATCGAACACCGGGGAGCTGTTTTTT
CDR3aa: CSVSGLAGGSNTGELFF

v_gene: TRBV10-1
abundance: .
d_gene: TRBD1
j_gene: TRBJ2-7
CDR3nt: TGCGCCAGCAGTGAATTAGACGGACAGGGGGCAGATGAGCAGTACTTC
CDR3aa: CASSELDGQGADEQYF

v_gene: TRBV7-9
abundance: .
d_gene: .
j_gene: TRBJ2-1
CDR3nt: TGTGCCAGCAGCTTCAGCATAAAGAACAATGAGCAGTTCTTC
CDR3aa: CASSFSIKNNEQFF

v_gene: TRBV4-3
abundance: few
d_gene: .
j_gene: TRBJ1-2
CDR3nt: TGCGCCAGCAGCCACTCCGGCCTGGACTATGGCTACACCTTC
CDR3aa: CASSHSGLDYGYTF

v_gene: TRBV27
abundance: .
d_gene: .
j_gene: TRBJ2-7
CDR3nt: TGTGCCAGCAGTCCTTTAAGTGTCAGGGACGGACCCTACGAGCAGTACTTC
CDR3aa: CASSPLSVRDGPYEQYF

v_gene: TRBV14
abundance: .
d_gene: .
j_gene: TRBJ1-6
CDR3nt: TGTGCCAGCAGCTTGCTGCGGACGCCTAATTCACCCCTCCACTTT
CDR3aa: CASSLLRTPNSPLHF

v_gene: TRBV20-1
abundance: .
d_gene: TRBD1
j_gene: TRBJ2-5
CDR3nt: TGCAGTGTTGAGACCGGGACAGAAGAGACCCAGTACTTC
CDR3aa: CSVETGTEETQYF

v_gene: TRBV29-1
abundance: .
d_gene: .
j_gene: TRBJ2-7
CDR3nt: TGCAGCGTTGTTCCCCGGACGTCAACCTACGAGCAGTACTTC
CDR3aa: CSVVPRTSTYEQYF

v_gene: TRBV20-1
abundance: .
d_gene: .
j_gene: TRBJ2-1
CDR3nt: TGCAGTGCTCACCACCTCGGGAATGAGCAGTTCTTC
CDR3aa: CSAHHLGNEQFF

v_gene: TRBV4-1
abundance: many
d_gene: TRBD1
j_gene: TRBJ2-7
CDR3nt: TGCGCCAGCAGCCAAGGTCCCAACAGGGGGAGGTCCTACAATGAGCAGTACTTC
CDR3aa: CASSQGPNRGRSYNEQYF

v_gene: TRBV3-1
abundance: .
d_gene: TRBD1
j_gene: TRBJ1-5
CDR3nt: TGTGCCAGCAGCGCGGGACAGTCTAATCAGCCCCAGCATTTT
CDR3aa: CASSAGQSNQPQHF

v_gene: TRBV15
abundance: .
d_gene: .
j_gene: TRBJ1-1
CDR3nt: TGTGCCACCAGCAGAGATCCGGGGGTGACTGAAGCTTTCTTT
CDR3aa: CATSRDPGVTEAFF

v_gene: TRBV14
abundance: .
d_gene: .
j_gene: TRBJ2-1
CDR3nt: TGTGCCAGCAGCCAAGCGGGCAGGCAGTTCTTC
CDR3aa: CASSQAGRQFF

v_gene: TRBV12-3/TRBV12-4
abundance: .
d_gene: TRBD2
j_gene: TRBJ2-7
CDR3nt: TGTGCCAGCAGTCTACACTGGACTAGGGGTCCCTACGAGCAGTACTTC
CDR3aa: CASSLHWTRGPYEQYF

v_gene: TRBV29-1
abundance: .
d_gene: TRBD1
j_gene: TRBJ2-7
CDR3nt: TGCAGCGTTCGGAACCGGGACAGGGGCTACGAGCAGTACTTC
CDR3aa: CSVRNRDRGYEQYF

v_gene: TRBV7-9
abundance: few
d_gene: TRBD1
j_gene: TRBJ1-2
CDR3nt: TGTGCCAGCAGTCCAGAGACAGGGGCAATGTTTGGCTACACCTTC
CDR3aa: CASSPETGAMFGYTF

v_gene: TRBV12-3/TRBV12-4
abundance: .
d_gene: .
j_gene: TRBJ1-2
CDR3nt: TGTGCCAGCAGTTTTGGGTTAGCCGGCTATGGCTACACCTTC
CDR3aa: CASSFGLAGYGYTF

v_gene: TRBV10-3
abundance: .
d_gene: .
j_gene: TRBJ1-2
CDR3nt: TGTGCCATCAGTGAGCCGACAGTGAACTATGGCTACACCTTC
CDR3aa: CAISEPTVNYGYTF

v_gene: TRBV5-6
abundance: few
d_gene: .
j_gene: TRBJ1-5
CDR3nt: TGTGCCAGCAGCGTGAACAATCAGCCCCAGCATTTT
CDR3aa: CASSVNNQPQHF

v_gene: TRBV5-1
abundance: few
d_gene: TRBD2
j_gene: TRBJ2-1
CDR3nt: TGCGCCAGCAGCCAGGGACTAGCGGGGGTTTTTTACAATGAGCAGTTCTTC
CDR3aa: CASSQGLAGVFYNEQFF

v_gene: TRBV20-1
abundance: .
d_gene: TRBD1
j_gene: TRBJ1-6
CDR3nt: TGCAGTGCGGCACCGGGACAGGGGAGAGGTTCACCCCTCCACTTT
CDR3aa: CSAAPGQGRGSPLHF

v_gene: TRBV2
abundance: .
d_gene: TRBD2
j_gene: TRBJ2-1
CDR3nt: TGTGCCAGCAGAGTGACTAGCGGGGGGACCTACAATGAGCAGTTCTTC
CDR3aa: CASRVTSGGTYNEQFF

v_gene: TRBV6-1
abundance: .
d_gene: .
j_gene: TRBJ1-1
CDR3nt: TGTGCCAGCAGTGATCTGGTTGAAGCTTTCTTT
CDR3aa: CASSDLVEAFF

v_gene: TRBV2
abundance: .
d_gene: .
j_gene: TRBJ1-5
CDR3nt: TGTGCCAGCAGTGAAGCGTCGGGGGGCAATCAGCCCCAGCATTTT
CDR3aa: CASSEASGGNQPQHF

v_gene: TRBV4-1
abundance: .
d_gene: .
j_gene: TRBJ1-1
CDR3nt: TGCGCCAGCAGCCACCGGGACCGGGGGGCCCGGGCTGAAGCTTTCTTT
CDR3aa: CASSHRDRGARAEAFF